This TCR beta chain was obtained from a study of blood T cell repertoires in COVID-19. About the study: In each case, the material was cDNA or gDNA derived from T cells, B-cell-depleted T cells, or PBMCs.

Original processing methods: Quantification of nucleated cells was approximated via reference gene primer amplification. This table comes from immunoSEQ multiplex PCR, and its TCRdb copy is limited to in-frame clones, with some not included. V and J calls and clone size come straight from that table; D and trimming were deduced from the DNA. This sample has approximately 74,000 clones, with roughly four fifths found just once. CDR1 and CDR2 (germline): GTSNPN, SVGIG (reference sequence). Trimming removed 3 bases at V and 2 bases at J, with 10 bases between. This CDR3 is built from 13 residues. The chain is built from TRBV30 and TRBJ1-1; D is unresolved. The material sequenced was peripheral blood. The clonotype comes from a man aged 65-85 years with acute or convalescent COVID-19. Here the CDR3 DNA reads TGTGCCTGGAGCCGGTTAGATAACACTGAAGCTTTCTTT. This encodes CAWSRLDNTEAFF.